This TCR beta chain was captured by sequencing in a study of blood T cell repertoires in COVID-19. Using immunoSEQ multiplex PCR, the repertoire was profiled, and TCRdb retains in-frame clones only, with some absent. The repertoire holds around 110,000 clones, with 90% as singletons. The sequence was obtained from a human donor with active COVID-19. The donor label of this sample is uncertain. Source material: peripheral blood.

The CDR3 nucleotides read TGTGCCAGTACCTCCTCGGCGGGGTATGTCAATGAGCAGTTCTTC. Amino acids: CASTSSAGYVNEQFF. The rearrangement joins TRBV19 to TRBJ2-1, with a weak D call TRBD2 (6 bases). The CDR3 has 15 residues. V was trimmed by 7 bases and J by 6 bases, leaving 19 bases between them. Germline CDR1 reads LNHDA; CDR2 reads SQIVND (reference sequence).